This TCR beta chain was sequenced during a study of cytomegalovirus exposure and HLA in healthy donors. Use of 60 Vbeta and 13 Jbeta primers characterized the PCR. Profiling relied on immunoSEQ multiplex PCR, and the TCRdb table lists in-frame clones only, not all of them. The sample records about 92,000 clones, 77% being singletons. Germline CDR1 and CDR2: SQVTM and ANQGSEA. This CDR3 spans 12 amino acids. The V end lost 8 bases, the J end lost 4 bases, and 14 bases lay between the germline ends. Source material: PBMCs. The clonotype comes from a man aged 50 or older in good health and CMV-seropositive. The chain joins TRBV29-1 to TRBJ1-1, with D possibly matching TRBD1 (5 bases). The CDR3 region has the DNA TGCAGCCTTCGGGGGATAGGCACTGAAGCTTTCTTT. It yields the protein CSLRGIGTEAFF.